The entry below gives a single TCR beta chain sequence along with its context. The antigen is not known. The sample is drawn from a study of monozygotic twins with inflammatory bowel disease. Study-wide findings and caveats: Repertoire similarity matched across concordant and discordant twins, perhaps owing to limited power.

Template switching appended UMIs that held a 6-nucleotide sample barcode. For each CDR3 protein, TCRdb gives one entry from its re-call of the 5' RACE reads, without DNA. The repertoire table contains fewer than 200,000 distinct CDR3 sequences. The CDR3 is 14 residues long. Investigators extracted total RNA from whole blood and did not sort T cells. The J gene is TRBJ2-3, the V gene TRBV12-3 or TRBV12-4; as DNA is missing, the TRBD2 call by TCRdb cannot be tested. The sequenced sample was blood. The sequence was collected from a human donor with ulcerative colitis or Crohn's disease, or a healthy co-twin of an affected twin (not recorded which). Here the CDR3 reads CASSFGRDADTQYF.